The rows below give T cell receptor beta chains drawn from one sample of a study of blood T cell repertoires in COVID-19. Measured with immunoSEQ multiplex PCR; TCRdb has only the in-frame clones, and not every one. The table shows 190,000 or so clones, with about 87% occurring only once. The sample consisted of peripheral blood. These receptors were taken from a man aged 35-49 years with active or convalescent COVID-19. CDR3s include the opening cysteine and the closing phenylalanine or tryptophan. The D gene is left open where the match is weak. Size is stated for part of the rows, as once, few or many counts, or as a class when the clone is expanded.

V	size	J	D	CDR3	DNA
TRBV19	once	TRBJ1-1	.	CASSISGTSIMNTEAFF	TGTGCCAGTAGTATCAGCGGGACGTCTATCATGAACACTGAAGCTTTCTTT
TRBV2	.	TRBJ1-6	.	CASSESRAPLHF	TGTGCCAGCAGTGAATCGCGGGCACCCCTCCACTTT
TRBV5-1	.	TRBJ2-1	TRBD2	CASSPGTSGDEQFF	TGCGCCAGCAGCCCCGGGACTAGCGGCGATGAGCAGTTCTTC
TRBV6-6	.	TRBJ1-2	.	CGSQGGYGYTF	TGTGGGAGCCAAGGTGGCTATGGCTACACCTTC
TRBV9	.	TRBJ1-3	TRBD1	CASGTGTGFGNTIYF	TGTGCCAGCGGTACCGGGACAGGGTTTGGAAACACCATATATTTT
TRBV6-6	.	TRBJ2-3	TRBD2	CASSLRGRDTQYF	TGTGCCAGCAGTTTGCGGGGGAGGGATACGCAGTATTTT
TRBV18	.	TRBJ2-5	.	CASSSGVKETQYF	TGTGCCAGCTCATCGGGGGTGAAAGAGACCCAGTACTTC
TRBV6-2/TRBV6-3	.	TRBJ2-1	TRBD1	CASSYLLQGGDEQFF	TGTGCCAGCAGTTACTTATTACAGGGGGGCGATGAGCAGTTCTTC
TRBV28	.	TRBJ1-2	.	CASSTGDYGYTF	TGTGCCAGCAGTACGGGGGACTATGGCTACACCTTC
TRBV11-3	.	TRBJ1-6	.	CASSLGGQHNSPLHF	TGTGCCAGCAGCTTAGGTGGGCAACATAATTCACCCCTCCACTTT
TRBV30	.	TRBJ1-2	TRBD1	CAWSVWTGGSYTF	TGTGCCTGGAGTGTATGGACAGGGGGGAGCTACACCTTC
TRBV5-1	.	TRBJ2-2	.	CASSTVNTGELFF	TGCGCCAGCAGTACAGTCAACACCGGGGAGCTGTTTTTT
TRBV6-5	.	TRBJ1-2	TRBD1	CASSPSQGFAYGYTF	TGTGCCAGCAGCCCGTCACAGGGGTTCGCCTATGGCTACACCTTC
TRBV7-2	.	TRBJ1-2	.	CASSLRLSPNYGYTF	TGTGCCAGCAGCTTACGGCTTAGCCCGAACTATGGCTACACCTTC
TRBV7-3	.	TRBJ1-3	TRBD1	CASSSTPGQGAFRKSGNTIYF	TGTGCCAGCAGCTCCACACCGGGACAGGGGGCTTTCCGGAAATCTGGAAACACCATATATTTT
TRBV19	.	TRBJ1-6	.	CASSSLLGSPLHF	TGTGCCAGTAGTAGCCTACTAGGTTCACCCCTCCACTTT
TRBV19	.	TRBJ1-5	TRBD1	CASSIPWTGGSNQPQHF	TGTGCCAGTAGTATACCCTGGACAGGGGGCAGCAATCAGCCCCAGCATTTT
TRBV2	.	TRBJ2-3	.	CASSENLYTDTQYF	TGTGCCAGCAGTGAAAATCTGTACACAGATACGCAGTATTTT
TRBV6-5	.	TRBJ1-2	.	CASSSGRGFYGYTF	TGTGCCAGCAGTTCGGGCAGGGGATTCTATGGCTACACCTTC
TRBV5-1	.	TRBJ1-1	.	CASSLAGQSLNTEAFF	TGCGCCAGCAGCTTGGCCGGACAGAGCTTGAACACTGAAGCTTTCTTT
TRBV19	.	TRBJ1-1	TRBD1	CASSSRGRGETEAFF	TGTGCCAGTAGTAGTAGGGGGCGCGGAGAAACTGAAGCTTTCTTT
TRBV5-4	.	TRBJ1-2	TRBD1	CASSLGQGEGYTF	TGTGCCAGCAGCTTGGGTCAGGGGGAGGGCTACACCTTC
TRBV10-3	.	TRBJ2-7	.	CAIREPSRTTAYEQYF	TGTGCCATCAGGGAACCATCGAGGACAACGGCCTACGAGCAGTACTTC
TRBV7-9	.	TRBJ2-7	.	CASSPGYDSYEQYF	TGTGCCAGCAGCCCCGGGTATGACTCCTACGAGCAGTACTTC
TRBV5-1	few	TRBJ1-3	TRBD1	CASSFYGTPGQGPGNTIYF	TGCGCCAGCAGCTTTTACGGAACCCCGGGACAGGGTCCTGGAAACACCATATATTTT